This T cell receptor beta chain was sequenced during a study of blood T cell repertoires in COVID-19. Across the whole study: The origin of the acute and convalescent COVID-19 samples was the United States, Italy and Spain.

J was trimmed by 1 base and V by 1 base; bases with no gene match: 7. The CDR3 runs 17 residues. The V gene's germline CDR1 is SGHTA and CDR2 FQGNSA. The study drew participants aged about 18 to 89 years from some 24 US areas. Participants had their cohort set by participant-reported clinical history. Original processing methods: Reference gene primer amplification in the assay estimated nucleated cell counts. TCRdb keeps only in-frame clones here, not all; method: immunoSEQ multiplex PCR. Clonal size and the V and J genes are those of that table, whereas D and trimming came from the DNA. Of under 300,000 clones in the sample, 87% are singletons; the top ten hold nearly 6.5%.

The chain is built from TRBV7-2 and TRBJ1-2, with 9 nucleotides matching TRBD1. The sequenced sample was PBMCs or T cells enriched from blood (not recorded which). The receptor was derived from a young woman with acute COVID-19. The CDR3 nucleotides read TGTGCCAGCAGCTTAGGGGCCGGGACAGGGTATAACTATGGCTACACCTTC. Translating it yields CASSLGAGTGYNYGYTF.